The present entry profiles one T cell receptor beta chain with its context. This clonotype is termed large (0.1 to 1%). The target of this receptor is not known. No quality values exist for individual bases; no much larger clone is one base distant. This was a case-control study nested in a cohort of healthcare workers in London, UK, who had nasopharyngeal swab PCR tests and blood samples taken every week. Between 23 and 31 March 2020, the week of the UK lockdown, healthcare workers were enrolled and then followed up weekly for as long as 16 weeks. The data derive from a study of early T cells in non-severe SARS-CoV-2 infection (dated by TCRdb to 2020 to 2022). Regarding the complete study: Because TCR sequencing relied on bulk RNA taken from unsorted whole blood, pairing of alpha and beta chains was not possible.

Receptor libraries were prepared by 5' RACE. For sequencing, a NextSeq 500 was employed. Unique molecular identifiers were attached to individual cDNA molecules in the TCR library protocol so that sequencing error and PCR bias could be corrected. Sequencing covered both TCR alpha and beta chains, and within each sample the abundances of alpha and beta sequences were tightly co-correlated. Per the authors' processing: V gene, J gene and CDR3 annotation of TCR sequences was performed with Decombinator V4. TCRs were defined as expanded if a significant change between any two time points was detected under a Poisson model with p below 0.0001. Abundances of TCRs were expressed as counts per million after normalisation to the total number of TCRs sequenced in each sample. MAIT TCRs were defined by TRAV1-2 paired with TRAJ12, TRAJ20 or TRAJ33, and iNKT TCRs by TRAV10 paired with TRAJ18. VDJdb, accessed 1 November 2021, was searched for CMV, EBV and SARS-CoV-2 annotated TCRs, with TCRs annotated for multiple antigens excluded. TCRdb reran the public reads through fastp at Q25 and MiXCR, keeping productive beta chains. Each record represents a unique CDR3 protein, reported with the most common genes and DNA among its rows. The V and J calls were determined by TCRdb, not by the authors. This sample is represented by about 60,000 distinct CDR3 sequences; approximately 13% of them were singletons. The ten top clones hold under 4.5% of the sample.

The CDR3 goes from the cysteine to the phenylalanine over 13 residues. Only CDR3 DNA is held: 39 bases, read in frame from base 1. CDR1 and CDR2 are drawn from the germline V gene (reference sequence): MNHEY, SMNVEV. V lost 2 bases and J lost 3 bases; the stretch between them is 2 bases long. Here is what the overall study found, with its caveats: VDJdb matching was skewed toward anti-spike CD8 responses and likely underestimated virus-specific expansions by missing private and CD4 specificities.

Input material: whole blood. The chain links TRBV27 with TRBJ2-6; the D gene lacks a confident call. This sequence originates from an adult who was a healthcare worker with PCR-confirmed SARS-CoV-2 infection or an uninfected control (not recorded which). The CDR3 protein sequence reads: CASSLSGANVLTF. The base sequence is TGTGCCAGCAGTTTAAGTGGGGCCAACGTCCTGACTTTC. Reference TRBV27 and TRBJ2-6 genes cover what lies past the CDR3, so the full variable domain is EAQVTQNPRYLITVTGKKLTVTCSQNMNHEYMSWYRQDPGLGLRQIYYSMNVEVTDKGDVPEGYKVSRKEKRNFPLILESPSPNQTSLYFCASSLSGANVLTFGAGSRLTVL.